This is a list of T cell receptor beta chains from one sample in a study of blood T cell repertoires in COVID-19. The data were produced by immunoSEQ multiplex PCR, yet TCRdb's version contains in-frame clones alone and is incomplete. This table has 250,000 to 300,000 clones, about 83% appearing once. Sequencing was done on a sample of peripheral blood. All receptors derive from a man at least 80 years old with acute or convalescent COVID-19. Both conserved end residues are part of each CDR3. Each record gives: J gene, clone size, V gene, D gene, CDR3 DNA, CDR3 protein. D genes are given only for firm matches. The size field is filled for only some rows; it gives once, few, many or a size class.

J gene: TRBJ1-6
clone size: NA
V gene: TRBV7-8
D gene: NA
CDR3 DNA: TGTGCCAGCAGCTTGGAGGGGCTCTACTCACCCCTCCACTTT
CDR3 protein: CASSLEGLYSPLHF

J gene: TRBJ2-5
clone size: NA
V gene: TRBV5-1
D gene: NA
CDR3 DNA: TGCGCCAGCAGCAAAGGACAACCCCAAGAGACCCAGTACTTC
CDR3 protein: CASSKGQPQETQYF

J gene: TRBJ1-5
clone size: NA
V gene: TRBV28
D gene: NA
CDR3 DNA: TGTGCCAGCAGGGCAGGGGTCCAGCCCCAGCATTTT
CDR3 protein: CASRAGVQPQHF

J gene: TRBJ2-7
clone size: NA
V gene: TRBV11-3
D gene: NA
CDR3 DNA: TGTGCCAGCAGCCCAGGGTCCCAAGAGGACGAGCAGTACTTC
CDR3 protein: CASSPGSQEDEQYF

J gene: TRBJ2-7
clone size: once
V gene: TRBV4-1
D gene: TRBD1
CDR3 DNA: TGCGCCAGCAGCCGCTCCGGGACAGGGACCGAGCAGTACTTC
CDR3 protein: CASSRSGTGTEQYF

J gene: TRBJ2-7
clone size: NA
V gene: TRBV4-1
D gene: NA
CDR3 DNA: TGCGCCAGCAGCCAAGAATTAGCTCTTGGGCGGGCTCAGTCCTACGAGCAGTACTTC
CDR3 protein: CASSQELALGRAQSYEQYF

J gene: TRBJ2-5
clone size: NA
V gene: TRBV7-7
D gene: NA
CDR3 DNA: TGTGCCAGCAGCTTACGATTGAGGGAGACCCAGTACTTC
CDR3 protein: CASSLRLRETQYF

J gene: TRBJ2-4
clone size: NA
V gene: TRBV7-9
D gene: TRBD2
CDR3 DNA: TGTGCCAGCAGCTTAGGGGACTCCCGAACGGGGGGGAACATTCAGTACTTC
CDR3 protein: CASSLGDSRTGGNIQYF

J gene: TRBJ2-3
clone size: NA
V gene: TRBV11-2
D gene: TRBD2
CDR3 DNA: TGTGCCAGCAGCTTAGATTTCGGCGGGAGAACAGATACGCAGTATTTT
CDR3 protein: CASSLDFGGRTDTQYF

J gene: TRBJ2-7
clone size: few
V gene: TRBV28
D gene: TRBD1
CDR3 DNA: TGTGCCAGCAGTTCCCAGACAGGGGGCGAGTACGAGCAGTACTTC
CDR3 protein: CASSSQTGGEYEQYF

J gene: TRBJ1-5
clone size: NA
V gene: TRBV2
D gene: NA
CDR3 DNA: TGTGCCAGCAGGGAGGGACTGAGCAATCAGCCCCAGCATTTT
CDR3 protein: CASREGLSNQPQHF

J gene: TRBJ2-1
clone size: NA
V gene: TRBV6-5
D gene: TRBD1
CDR3 DNA: TGTGCCAGCAGGACAGGGTACTCTGGTGAGCAGTTCTTC
CDR3 protein: CASRTGYSGEQFF

J gene: TRBJ1-2
clone size: once
V gene: TRBV3-1/TRBV3-2
D gene: NA
CDR3 DNA: TGTGCCAGCAGCCAAGTTCCAGGCCGCTATGGCTACACCTTC
CDR3 protein: CASSQVPGRYGYTF

J gene: TRBJ1-1
clone size: NA
V gene: TRBV20-1
D gene: NA
CDR3 DNA: TGCAGTGCTAGTTTGGAGGTTATATGGAATCCCGACACTGAAGCTTTCTTT
CDR3 protein: CSASLEVIWNPDTEAFF

J gene: TRBJ1-5
clone size: NA
V gene: TRBV6-1
D gene: NA
CDR3 DNA: TGTGCCAGCAGTGAACGACATGGCAATCAGCCCCAGCATTTT
CDR3 protein: CASSERHGNQPQHF

J gene: TRBJ1-1
clone size: NA
V gene: TRBV7-8
D gene: NA
CDR3 DNA: TGTGCCAGCAGCCCACGGCTCCTACAGGGATCGAACACTGAAGCTTTCTTT
CDR3 protein: CASSPRLLQGSNTEAFF

J gene: TRBJ2-7
clone size: NA
V gene: TRBV21-1
D gene: NA
CDR3 DNA: TGTGCCAGCAGCAAAGTTACGGCCTACGAGCAGTACTTC
CDR3 protein: CASSKVTAYEQYF

J gene: TRBJ2-5
clone size: NA
V gene: TRBV6-5
D gene: NA
CDR3 DNA: TGTGCCAGCACCGTTTGGAGGGGTGGTGAGACCCAGTACTTC
CDR3 protein: CASTVWRGGETQYF

J gene: TRBJ1-2
clone size: NA
V gene: TRBV19
D gene: NA
CDR3 DNA: TGTGCCAGTACCCTCTACGGTGGAGGGGCGGATGGCTACACCTTC
CDR3 protein: CASTLYGGGADGYTF

J gene: TRBJ1-2
clone size: NA
V gene: TRBV10-3
D gene: TRBD1
CDR3 DNA: TGTGCCGCCACGAGGGGGCTGTTGAACTATGGCTACACCTTC
CDR3 protein: CAATRGLLNYGYTF

J gene: TRBJ2-3
clone size: NA
V gene: TRBV18
D gene: NA
CDR3 DNA: TGTGCCAGCTCACCTGGAGGGGCCACAGATACGCAGTATTTT
CDR3 protein: CASSPGGATDTQYF

J gene: TRBJ1-5
clone size: NA
V gene: TRBV2
D gene: TRBD1
CDR3 DNA: TGTGCCAGCAGTGCCGGCCGGGACAGGGGGCTTCAGCCCCAGCATTTT
CDR3 protein: CASSAGRDRGLQPQHF

J gene: TRBJ2-5
clone size: NA
V gene: TRBV7-9
D gene: NA
CDR3 DNA: TGTGCCAGCAGCTTAGTGGGTGGGAGCGAGACCCAGTACTTC
CDR3 protein: CASSLVGGSETQYF

J gene: TRBJ2-2
clone size: NA
V gene: TRBV2
D gene: NA
CDR3 DNA: TGTGCCAGCAGCGACTTAAACAGGGATTCCGGGGAGCTGTTTTTT
CDR3 protein: CASSDLNRDSGELFF

J gene: TRBJ1-6
clone size: NA
V gene: TRBV30
D gene: TRBD1
CDR3 DNA: TGTGCCGGGGTCCCCCCCCCGGGGACAGCAAATTCACCCCTCCACTTT
CDR3 protein: CAGVPPPGTANSPLHF

J gene: TRBJ2-5
clone size: NA
V gene: TRBV7-8
D gene: TRBD2
CDR3 DNA: TGTGCCAGCAGGGAACTAGCGGGGGAGACCCAGTACTTC
CDR3 protein: CASRELAGETQYF

J gene: TRBJ1-3
clone size: NA
V gene: TRBV6-2/TRBV6-3
D gene: NA
CDR3 DNA: TGTGCCAGCAGTACCCACGCGGGAATCCCGGTCCCAAACACCATATATTTT
CDR3 protein: CASSTHAGIPVPNTIYF

J gene: TRBJ1-5
clone size: NA
V gene: TRBV19
D gene: NA
CDR3 DNA: TGTGCCAGTAGTATCGGGGGGCCGGGGCCCCAGCATTTT
CDR3 protein: CASSIGGPGPQHF

J gene: TRBJ2-2
clone size: NA
V gene: TRBV9
D gene: TRBD1
CDR3 DNA: TGTGCCAGCAGCCCGCGGGGACAGGGGGACGGGGAGCTGTTTTTT
CDR3 protein: CASSPRGQGDGELFF